This TCR beta chain was retrieved from a study of regulatory T cells in long-lasting Graves disease. Time point described: persistent/refractory GD, antithyroid drugs over 5 years with positive TRAb. RNA extracted from PBMCs served as the sequencing template. Combining iRepertoire HTBI primers with Arm-PCR of CDR3 regions, the authors built TCR beta libraries. TCRdb passed the multiplex PCR reads through MiXCR, listing each CDR3 protein once. The repertoire holds 450,000 or so distinct CDR3 sequences, with 22% as singletons. After removal of 11 bases from V and 1 base from J, the junction contained 9 bases not matched to a gene. The length of the CDR3 is 14 residues. The germline V gene encodes CDR1 MNHNS and CDR2 SASEGT.

The receptor was derived from a female donor with Graves disease. The source was peripheral blood mononuclear cells (PBMCs), collected when the disease was refractory, from a patient treated with antithyroid drugs. This chain links TRBV6-1 with TRBJ1-1; 8 nucleotides align to TRBD1. The CDR3 sequence is CAGTNDRGNTEAFF. CDR3 nucleotides: TGTGCCGGCACGAACGACAGGGGGAACACTGAAGCTTTCTTT.